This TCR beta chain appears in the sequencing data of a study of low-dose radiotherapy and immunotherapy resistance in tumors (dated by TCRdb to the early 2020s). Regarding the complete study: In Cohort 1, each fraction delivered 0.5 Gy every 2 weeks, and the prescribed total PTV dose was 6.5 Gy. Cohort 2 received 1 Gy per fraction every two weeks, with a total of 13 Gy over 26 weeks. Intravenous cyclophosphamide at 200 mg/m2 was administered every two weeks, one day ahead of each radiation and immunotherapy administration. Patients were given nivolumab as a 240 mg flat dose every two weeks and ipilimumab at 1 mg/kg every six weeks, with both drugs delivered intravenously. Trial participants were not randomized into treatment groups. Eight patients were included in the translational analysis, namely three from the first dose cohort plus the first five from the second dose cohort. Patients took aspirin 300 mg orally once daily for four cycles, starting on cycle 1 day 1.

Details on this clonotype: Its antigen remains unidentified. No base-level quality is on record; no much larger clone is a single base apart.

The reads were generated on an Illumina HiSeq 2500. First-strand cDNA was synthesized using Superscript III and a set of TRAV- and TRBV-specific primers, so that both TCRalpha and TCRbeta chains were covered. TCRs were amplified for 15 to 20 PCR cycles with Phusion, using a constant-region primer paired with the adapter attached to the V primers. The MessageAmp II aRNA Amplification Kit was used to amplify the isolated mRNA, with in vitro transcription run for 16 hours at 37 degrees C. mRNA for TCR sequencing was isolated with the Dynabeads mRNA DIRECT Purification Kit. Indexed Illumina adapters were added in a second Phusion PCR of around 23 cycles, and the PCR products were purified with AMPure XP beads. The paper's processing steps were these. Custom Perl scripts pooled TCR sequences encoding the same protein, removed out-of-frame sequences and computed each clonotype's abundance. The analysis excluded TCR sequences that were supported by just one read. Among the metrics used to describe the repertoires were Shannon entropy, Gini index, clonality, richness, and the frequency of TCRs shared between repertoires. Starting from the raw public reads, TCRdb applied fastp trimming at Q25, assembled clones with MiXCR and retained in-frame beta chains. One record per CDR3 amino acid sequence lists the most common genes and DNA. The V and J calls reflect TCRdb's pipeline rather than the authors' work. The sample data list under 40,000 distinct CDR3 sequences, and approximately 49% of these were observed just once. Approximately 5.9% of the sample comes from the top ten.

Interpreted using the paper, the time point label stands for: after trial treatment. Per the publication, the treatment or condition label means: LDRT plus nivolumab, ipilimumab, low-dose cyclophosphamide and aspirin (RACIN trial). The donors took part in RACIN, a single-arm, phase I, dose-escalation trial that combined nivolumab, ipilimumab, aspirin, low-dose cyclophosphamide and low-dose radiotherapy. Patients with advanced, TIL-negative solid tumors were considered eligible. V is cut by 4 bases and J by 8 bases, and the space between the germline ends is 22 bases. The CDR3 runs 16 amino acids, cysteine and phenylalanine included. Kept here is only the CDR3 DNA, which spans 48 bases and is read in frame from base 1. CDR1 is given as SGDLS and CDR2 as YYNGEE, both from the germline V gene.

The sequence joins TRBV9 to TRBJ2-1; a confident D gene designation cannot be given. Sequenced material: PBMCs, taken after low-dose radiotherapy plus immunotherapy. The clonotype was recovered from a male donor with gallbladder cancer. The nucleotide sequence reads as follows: TGTGCCAGCAGCTCGATACTTGGACCCCACAAGGATGAGCAGTTCTTC. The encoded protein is CASSSILGPHKDEQFF.